The present TCR beta chain was sequenced within a study of CXCR3-negative and CXCR3-positive naive CD8 T cells. Study details: Sequencing yielded 150 million or so TRB reads, roughly 1.5 +/- 0.3 million per library. Study-wide results and limits: A higher hydrophobicity marked the TRB CDR3s of CXCR3-positive naive cells versus CXCR3-negative naive cells. Most assays used freshly isolated PBMCs, as cryopreservation partially reduced CXCR3.

To note about this clonotype: Its antigen is unidentified.

Naive CD8+ T cells showed a CD45RO-CCR7+CD27+CD95- phenotype. CDR3 size: 13 residues. Germline CDR1 and CDR2: MNHEY and SVGEGT. Libraries were UMI-labeled 5' RACE TRB cDNA. TCRdb re-called the 5' RACE reads; every CDR3 protein appears as one record, without DNA. The sample table sets out roughly 89,000 distinct CDR3 sequences. V usage is TRBV6-2 or TRBV6-3 and J usage is TRBJ2-5; as DNA is missing, the TRBD1 call by TCRdb cannot be tested. Sequenced input: naive CXCR3- CD8+ T cells from blood. Subset in this sample: CD45RO-CCR7+CD27+CD95- naive CD8+ T cells lacking CXCR3 (TNR3-). The TCR sequence derives from a human donor in good health. Some clones in this sample may be carry-over from other donors' samples. The CDR3 region is CASSYPLKETQYF.